This T cell receptor (beta chain) emerged from a study of cytomegalovirus exposure and HLA in healthy donors. Between the trimmed V and J ends, which lost 1 base and 4 bases, there was a span of 8 bases. CDR1 is LNHDA and CDR2 is SQIVND in the germline V gene (reference sequence). The CDR3 covers 13 residues. Primers for the PCR totalled 60 Vbeta and 13 Jbeta. TCRdb keeps only in-frame clones here, not all; method: immunoSEQ multiplex PCR. The sample yields fewer than 350,000 clones, 85% to 90% seen once. The receptor was derived from a woman aged 18-29 years in good health and CMV-seronegative. Sequenced: PBMCs. The chain couples TRBV19 to TRBJ2-7; TRBD2 is a possible D gene (6 bases). CDR3 in amino acids: CASSIGDWYEQYF. CDR3 sequence (DNA): TGTGCCAGTAGTATAGGGGACTGGTACGAGCAGTACTTC.